The 30 T cell receptor beta chains in this list originate from one sample, sequenced in a study of siplizumab effects on memory and regulatory T cells (dated by TCRdb to between 2019 and 2020). The library came from the immunoSEQ multiplex PCR assay. TCRdb took this table from immuneACCESS and kept in-frame rearrangements with V and J called. Such tables lack part of the clones; where checked against another copy, unresolved V genes explain under half of the gap, and the rest is unexplained. The sample table lists approximately 91,000 clones, approximately 95% of them with a count of one. The ten largest make up around a sixth of the sample. Sequencing used CD8+ T cells sorted from blood. These receptors all come from a human donor in good health.

For the CDR3, the DNA is TGCGCCAGCAGCCTTGCGGTCCATCGCAGCAATGAGCAGTTCTTC. Residues: CASSLAVHRSNEQFF. The rearrangement uses TRBV4-1 and TRBJ2-1; D remains unclear. Trimming cost V 4 bases and J 6 bases, with 16 bases left between them. The CDR3 runs 15 residues. Germline loops: CDR1 MGHRA, CDR2 YSYEKL.

CDR3: CASSLLTHERYGYTF. CDR3 DNA sequence: TGTGCCAGCAGCTTGTTGACACACGAGAGATACGGCTACACCTTC. The chain has TRBV5-4 and TRBJ1-2; unclear D gene. Germline V gives CDR1 SGHNT, CDR2 YYREEE (reference sequence). Trimming shortened V by 1 base and J by 8 bases, and 18 bases separated the two germline ends. This CDR3 has 15 residues.

The V and J genes are TRBV6-1 and TRBJ2-7; 8 positions agree with TRBD1. Germline CDR1 and CDR2: MNHNS and SASEGT. V lost 2 bases to trimming and J lost 4 bases; unmatched junction nucleotides: 4. The CDR3 has 14 amino acids. The CDR3 here is CASSERQGAYEQYF. The CDR3 bases are TGTGCCAGCAGTGAAAGGCAGGGGGCTTACGAGCAGTACTTC.

The rearrangement joins TRBV9 to TRBJ2-5; a possible D gene is TRBD1 (5 bases). Gene TRBJ2-7 matches the end of the DNA better, so the J call may be wrong. The germline V gene encodes CDR1 SGDLS and CDR2 YYNGEE. The CDR3 is 13 residues long. Written as DNA, the CDR3 is TGTGCCAGCAGCGTAGACTGGCAGGGCGAGCAGTACTTC. As protein: CASSVDWQGEQYF.

Concerning this clone itself: The junction differs from germline at one of its ends, possibly a read error. The rearrangement joins TRBV4-1 to TRBJ1-3, with no clear D. Looked up from germline, CDR1 is MGHRA and CDR2 is YSYEKL. The CDR3 covers 13 residues. In nucleotides, the CDR3 is TGCGCCAGCAGCCAAGAGGACGGAAAGACCATATATTTT. The encoded protein is CASSQEDGKTIYF.

V gene TRBV4-1 combines with J gene TRBJ2-2; TRBD1 might be the D (6 bases). The CDR3 has 16 residues. The V end was cut by 1 base, the J end by 4 bases, with 13 bases between. Germline-derived CDR1 and CDR2 are MGHRA and YSYEKL. CDR3: CASSQVPGTITGELFF. For the CDR3, the DNA is TGCGCCAGCAGCCAAGTTCCCGGGACAATCACCGGGGAGCTGTTTTTT.

The CDR3 DNA follows: TGTGCCAGCAGCTTACAGGGAGAATACGAGCAGTACTTC. It codes for CASSLQGEYEQYF. V gene TRBV7-6 combines with J gene TRBJ2-5; D tentatively reads TRBD1 or TRBD2 (5 bases each). The tail of the sequence fits TRBJ2-7 better, so the J call may be wrong. The CDR3 has 13 residues. Germline V gene data show CDR1 as SGHVS and CDR2 as FNYEAQ.

The chain is built from TRBV4-1 and TRBJ2-7; 9 nucleotides line up with TRBD2. The germline V gene encodes CDR1 MGHRA and CDR2 YSYEKL. The CDR3 spans 15 residues. J gave up 4 bases and V 5 bases, and 9 bases lay outside the gene matches. CDR3 DNA: TGCGCCAGCAGCGGGCTAGCGGGATCGGGTTACGAGCAGTACTTC. Amino acids: CASSGLAGSGYEQYF.

The chain joins TRBV27 to TRBJ2-7, with 7 nucleotides matching TRBD2. With 0 bases clipped from V and 5 bases from J, the junction kept 10 bases outside the gene matches. Germline lookup yields CDR1 MNHEY and CDR2 SMNVEV (reference sequence). There are 16 residues in the CDR3. The CDR3, as DNA: TGTGCCAGCAGTTTATCGGGGGGGAAAGAGGTCCACGAGCAGTACTTC. Translation gives CASSLSGGKEVHEQYF.

The chain couples TRBV12-1 to TRBJ2-7; the DNA was not used to check the table's D call, TRBD2. TRBV12-1 has pseudogene status. CDR3 length: 15 amino acids. The CDR3 reads CASSFGGCVENEQYF. DNA of the CDR3: TGTGCCAGCAGCTTCGGGGGGTGCGTGGAAAACGAGCAGTACTTC.

CDR3: CASSIAIGGPPHYEQYF. In nucleotides, the CDR3 is TGTGCCAGTAGTATAGCCATTGGCGGGCCACCCCACTACGAGCAGTACTTC. V is TRBV19 and J is TRBJ2-7; TRBD2 is a possible D gene (5 bases). Germline V gives CDR1 LNHDA, CDR2 SQIVND (reference sequence). Trimming stripped 1 base from V and 3 bases from J, with 19 bases between. The CDR3 spans 17 residues.

The rearrangement joins TRBV27 to TRBJ1-5; 9 bases are shared with TRBD1. The J segment lost 10 bases and the V segment lost 7 bases, leaving 8 bases of the junction unmatched. CDR3 size: 13 residues. The germline V gene encodes CDR1 MNHEY and CDR2 SMNVEV (reference sequence). In DNA, the CDR3 is TGTGCCAGCATGTACGGGACAGGGAGTCCCCAGCATTTT. Amino acids: CASMYGTGSPQHF.

The chain has TRBV7-2 and TRBJ2-7; D is unresolved. This CDR3 is built from 13 residues. V lost 3 bases and J 4 bases, leaving 10 bases between the germline ends. CDR1 SGHTA and CDR2 FQGNSA come from the germline V gene. The CDR3 DNA reads as TGTGCCAGCAGCTTGGGTCCGTTGTACGAGCAGTACTTC. It codes for CASSLGPLYEQYF.

This chain connects TRBV27 to TRBJ2-3; D possibly corresponds to TRBD2 (5 bases). V dropped 6 bases and J dropped 6 bases, with 7 bases sitting between them. This CDR3 comprises 11 residues. CDR1 is MNHEY, CDR2 SMNVEV, per germline (reference sequence). CDR3 protein: CASSGGDTQYF. CDR3 sequence (DNA): TGTGCCAGCAGCGGAGGCGATACGCAGTATTTT.

The chain employs TRBV11-2 and TRBJ2-2; perhaps TRBD1 as D (7 bases). The germline V and J ends were trimmed by 3 bases and 6 bases, with 17 bases remaining between them. CDR3 length equals 16 residues. CDR1 SGHAT and CDR2 FQNNGV come from the germline V gene. The CDR3 spells CASSLFPGGSAGELFF. DNA of the CDR3: TGTGCCAGCAGCTTGTTCCCAGGGGGGTCAGCCGGGGAGCTGTTTTTT.

A remark on this clone: Other DNA sequences from this sample encode an identical CDR3 as well. The rearrangement links TRBV9 to TRBJ2-7; 7 positions match TRBD2. In germline, CDR1 is SGDLS, CDR2 YYNGEE. The CDR3 sequence is 14 residues long. The J segment lost 2 bases and the V segment lost 0 bases, leaving 2 bases of the junction unmatched. The CDR3 region is CASSVASGPYEQYF. CDR3 nucleotide sequence: TGTGCCAGCAGCGTAGCTAGCGGACCCTACGAGCAGTACTTC.

The J gene is TRBJ2-1, the V gene TRBV10-2; 10 nucleotides agree with TRBD2. The CDR3 consists of 16 residues. The J segment lost 7 bases and the V segment lost 1 base, leaving 7 bases of the junction unmatched. Germline V gives CDR1 WSHSY, CDR2 SAAADI. The DNA of the CDR3 is TGCGCCAGCAGTGAGTGGGTGCTAGCGGGAGATAATGAGCAGTTCTTC. It translates to CASSEWVLAGDNEQFF.

The chain has TRBV7-9 and TRBJ2-3; 9 nucleotides line up with TRBD1. Trimming took 5 bases from V and 1 from J; bases not matched to a gene: 4. Germline CDR1 and CDR2: SEHNR and FQNEAQ (reference sequence). CDR3 length: 15 residues. The CDR3 loop is CASSVRQGGTDTQYF. The CDR3 DNA follows: TGTGCCAGCAGCGTAAGACAGGGGGGCACAGATACGCAGTATTTT.

The chain carries TRBV11-2 and TRBJ2-1; D is perhaps TRBD1 (5 bases). CDR1 is SGHAT and CDR2 is FQNNGV in the germline V gene. V dropped 6 bases and J dropped 9 bases, with 15 bases sitting between them. CDR3 length equals 13 residues. This chain's CDR3 is CASSSGSLGEQFF. The CDR3 nucleotides read TGTGCCAGCAGTTCAGGGTCCTTGGGTGAGCAGTTCTTC.

The V and J genes are TRBV5-6 and TRBJ2-3; 8 nucleotides agree with TRBD1. Germline assignment: CDR1 SGHDT and CDR2 YYEEEE. This CDR3 region has 15 residues. The junction had 8 bases not matched to a gene; V was cut back by 4 bases and J by 4 bases. In nucleotides, the CDR3 is TGTGCCAGCAGCCCGGACAGGGTAGTAGCAGATACGCAGTATTTT. Translating it yields CASSPDRVVADTQYF.

The genes are TRBV10-3 and TRBJ2-1; D is unresolved. The CDR3 consists of 14 residues. In germline, CDR1 is ENHRY, CDR2 SYGVKD. V was trimmed by 0 bases and J by 8 bases, leaving 11 bases between them. The CDR3 loop is CAISESLAMDEQFF. The CDR3 coding sequence is TGTGCCATCAGTGAGTCCTTGGCAATGGATGAGCAGTTCTTC.

V and J are TRBV2 and TRBJ1-2; D ambiguous. V dropped 8 bases and J dropped 2 bases, with 9 bases sitting between them. CDR3 size: 12 residues. Germline V gene lookup returns CDR1 SNHLY and CDR2 FYNNEI. CDR3 amino acids: CASLQTNYGYTF. Here the CDR3 DNA reads TGTGCCAGCTTACAGACAAACTATGGCTACACCTTC.

The V call is TRBV30, the J call TRBJ2-7; no clear D gene. Trimming took 0 bases from V and 0 from J, leaving 9 bases between them. This CDR3 has 14 residues. Germline V gives CDR1 GTSNPN, CDR2 SVGIG (reference sequence). Here the CDR3 reads CAWSVKVYSYEQYF. CDR3 bases: TGTGCCTGGAGTGTAAAGGTATACTCCTACGAGCAGTACTTC.

This clone was detected once. The J gene is TRBJ2-2, the V gene TRBV6-5; D ambiguous. The CDR3 covers 11 residues. V was trimmed by 9 bases and J by 8 bases, leaving 10 bases between them. Germline-derived CDR1 and CDR2 are MNHEY and SVGAGI. CDR3 in DNA: TGTGCCAGTTCCTACGGAGGGGAGCTGTTTTTT. Its protein product is CASSYGGELFF.

V is TRBV27 and J is TRBJ2-3; the D is unclear. The length of the CDR3 is 12 residues. Germline V gene lookup returns CDR1 MNHEY and CDR2 SMNVEV (reference sequence). V gave up 4 bases and J gave up 3 bases, with 5 bases separating them. The CDR3 nucleotides read TGTGCCAGCAGTTACGCGACAGATACGCAGTATTTT. It translates to CASSYATDTQYF.

The chain recombines TRBV29-1 with TRBJ2-7; TRBD1 agrees at 9 bases. Germline V gives CDR1 SQVTM, CDR2 ANQGSEA. V lost 0 bases and J lost 9; bases outside the gene matches: 9. This CDR3 spans 14 amino acids. The CDR3, as DNA: TGCAGCGTTGAAGATCTTGGGGACAGGGCTCGGCAGTACTTC. It yields the protein CSVEDLGDRARQYF.

This chain connects TRBV6-5 to TRBJ1-5, with D possibly being TRBD1 (5 bases). CDR3 length equals 14 residues. V was shortened by 6 bases and J by 7 bases, with 16 bases between the two germline ends. Germline V lookup: CDR1 MNHEY, CDR2 SVGAGI. Here the CDR3 reads CASRAQGEVQPQHF. CDR3 sequence (DNA): TGTGCCAGCAGGGCCCAGGGAGAAGTCCAGCCCCAGCATTTT.

The V gene is TRBV19, the J gene TRBJ2-1; TRBD2 might be the D (6 bases). CDR1 and CDR2 from the germline V gene are LNHDA and SQIVND (reference sequence). There are 14 residues in the CDR3. V was shortened by 1 base and J by 5 bases, with 9 bases between the two germline ends. The CDR3 is CASSIGDWDNEQFF. The CDR3 DNA reads TGTGCCAGTAGTATAGGGGACTGGGACAATGAGCAGTTCTTC. Drawing the rest from reference TRBV19 and TRBJ2-1, the complete variable domain is DGGITQSPKYLFRKEGQNVTLSCEQNLNHDAMYWYRQDPGQGLRLIYYSQIVNDFQKGDIAEGYSVSREKKESFPLTVTSAQKNPTAFYLCASSIGDWDNEQFFGPGTRLTVL.

This clone occurred once. The rearrangement links TRBV28 to TRBJ1-5; D is ambiguous. Germline CDR1 and CDR2: MDHEN and SYDVKM. This CDR3 contains 12 residues. V dropped 5 bases and J dropped 15 bases, with 17 bases sitting between them. CDR3 residues: CASSPMGRSGHF. CDR3 DNA sequence: TGTGCCAGCAGTCCCATGGGAAGGTCGGGGCATTTT.

This chain uses TRBV7-2 with TRBJ2-3; 8 bases match TRBD2. V shed 2 bases and J 5 bases; nucleotides not matched to a gene: 12. The CDR3 extends over 17 amino acids. Germline CDR1 SGHTA, CDR2 FQGNSA. CDR3 in amino acids: CASSLRGGADRVDTQYF. The CDR3 DNA reads as TGTGCCAGCAGCTTACGGGGGGGGGCCGACAGAGTAGATACGCAGTATTTT.